The 23 T cell receptor beta chains listed next were all sequenced from one sample in a study of cytomegalovirus exposure and HLA in healthy donors. PCR involved 60 Vbeta and 13 Jbeta primers. This table comes from immunoSEQ multiplex PCR, and its TCRdb copy is limited to in-frame clones, with some not included. The repertoire includes about 34,000 clones, roughly 80% of them detected once, and under 12% sits in the top ten. The sequencing input was PBMCs. The source is a woman aged 18-35 years in good health and CMV-seropositive.

The chain uses TRBV19 and TRBJ2-3, with a possible D match to TRBD2 (6 bases). The V gene's germline CDR1 is LNHDA and CDR2 SQIVND (reference sequence). CDR3 length: 13 residues. V lost 7 bases and J lost 2, with 10 bases in between. The CDR3 loop is CASNEDYTDTQYF. For the CDR3, the DNA is TGTGCCAGTAACGAGGACTACACAGATACGCAGTATTTT.

The V call is TRBV11-2, the J call TRBJ2-5, with a weak D call TRBD1 (5 bases). The CDR3 loop spans 15 amino acids. In germline, CDR1 is SGHAT, CDR2 FQNNGV. The V and J ends lost 4 bases and 0 bases respectively, with 12 bases between them. In DNA form, the CDR3 reads TGTGCCAGCAGCTCTCTAGGGGATAACCAAGAGACCCAGTACTTC. The encoded protein is CASSSLGDNQETQYF.

The CDR3 is CASSPAVWTEAFF. In DNA form, the CDR3 reads TGTGCCAGCAGCCCCGCGGTCTGGACTGAAGCTTTCTTT. This chain uses TRBV6-1 with TRBJ1-1; D unresolved. The CDR3 is 13 residues long. V gave up 6 bases and J gave up 5 bases, with 13 bases separating them. CDR1 is MNHNS, CDR2 SASEGT, per germline.

The V call is TRBV27, the J call TRBJ2-7; 8 bases match TRBD1. This CDR3 comprises 15 residues. Per the germline V gene, CDR1 is MNHEY and CDR2 is SMNVEV (reference sequence). The J segment lost 5 bases and the V segment lost 7 bases, leaving 13 bases of the junction unmatched. CDR3 DNA: TGTGCCAGCACCTTAGCAGGGGGCGGGGTCCACGAGCAGTACTTC. Its translation is CASTLAGGGVHEQYF.

The chain carries TRBV9 and TRBJ2-3; tentative D call: TRBD2 (5 bases). The CDR3 contains 13 residues. In germline, CDR1 is SGDLS, CDR2 YYNGEE. V was clipped by 3 bases and J by 4 bases, with 9 bases between them. The CDR3 DNA reads TGTGCCAGCAGCGGAGGGTGGGCAGATACGCAGTATTTT. Its protein is CASSGGWADTQYF.

The chain combines TRBV7-9 with TRBJ2-1; a weak D match, TRBD2 (5 bases). The CDR3 consists of 13 residues. Between the trimmed V and J ends, which lost 2 bases and 6 bases, there was a span of 8 bases. In germline, CDR1 is SEHNR, CDR2 FQNEAQ (reference sequence). The CDR3 DNA is TGTGCCAGCAGCTTAAAGAGGGCCAATGAGCAGTTCTTC. Its protein is CASSLKRANEQFF.

The rearrangement joins TRBV4-2 to TRBJ1-2, with 10 bases identical to TRBD1. This CDR3 contains 19 residues. J lost 3 bases, V lost 2 bases, and 15 bases had no gene match. Germline V lookup: CDR1 LGHNA, CDR2 YNFKEQ. The CDR3 region has the DNA TGTGCCAGCAGCCAATTAGGGAGTCCCGGGGACAGGGGTTACTATGGCTACACCTTC. It translates to CASSQLGSPGDRGYYGYTF.

This clone was picked up a small number of times. V and J are TRBV10-3 and TRBJ2-7, with 14 bases identical to TRBD2. The length of the CDR3 is 15 residues. V lost 3 bases to trimming and J lost 5 bases; unmatched junction nucleotides: 3. In germline, CDR1 is ENHRY, CDR2 SYGVKD. Written as DNA, the CDR3 is TGTGCCATCAGTGACAGACTAGCGGGAGGGCACGAGCAGTACTTC. Translated: CAISDRLAGGHEQYF.

The rearrangement links TRBV18 to TRBJ1-6; D is ambiguous. V dropped 3 bases and J dropped 5 bases, with 11 bases sitting between them. Germline V CDR1 and CDR2: KGHSH, LQKENI. This CDR3 comprises 15 residues. Written as DNA, the CDR3 is TGTGCCAGCTCACCGGGCGGGGTACATAATTCACCCCTCCACTTT. It encodes CASSPGGVHNSPLHF.

Points on this clone: At one end, the junction sequence differs from germline, possibly due to a read error. CDR3 amino acids: CSSSLVGAEPYEQYF. The CDR3, as DNA: TGTTCCAGCAGCTTAGTGGGGGCAGAACCCTACGAGCAGTACTTC. J is TRBJ2-7 and V is TRBV7-9, with D possibly matching TRBD1 (6 bases). CDR3 length: 15 amino acids. CDR1 is SEHNR and CDR2 is FQNEAQ in the germline V gene (reference sequence).

The V and J genes are TRBV6-5 and TRBJ1-2; 10 bases line up with TRBD1. This CDR3 has 14 amino acids. Germline CDR1 MNHEY, CDR2 SVGAGI. V was pared by 6 bases and J by 8 bases, with 9 bases of the junction left unmatched. The CDR3 bases are TGTGCCAGCAGCCCCGGGACAGGGGCGGGAGGCTACACCTTC. Its protein product is CASSPGTGAGGYTF.

This rearrangement joins TRBV2 to TRBJ1-2; 7 nucleotides agree with TRBD1. CDR1 SNHLY and CDR2 FYNNEI come from the germline V gene. The CDR3 has 17 amino acids. V was clipped by 2 bases and J by 3 bases; unmatched bases: 12. This CDR3 is CASSETVIRDRDYGYTF. The CDR3 coding sequence is TGTGCCAGCAGTGAAACCGTCATCCGGGACAGAGACTATGGCTACACCTTC. The full variable domain, with the rest looked up from reference TRBV2 and TRBJ1-2, is EPEVTQTPSHQVTQMGQEVILRCVPISNHLYFYWYRQILGQKVEFLVSFYNNEISEKSEIFDDQFSVERPDGSNFTLKIRSTKLEDSAMYFCASSETVIRDRDYGYTFGSGTRLTVV.

V is TRBV25-1 and J is TRBJ1-1; no firm D call. With 3 bases removed from V and 0 bases from J, the gap between germline ends came to 11 bases. The CDR3 is 15 amino acids. Germline V gene data show CDR1 as MGHDK and CDR2 as SYGVNS. This chain's CDR3 is CASSDDYSMNTEAFF. CDR3 DNA: TGTGCCAGCAGTGATGATTACAGCATGAACACTGAAGCTTTCTTT.

The chain is built from TRBV5-6 and TRBJ1-2, with TRBD1 matching over 9 bases. Germline V lookup: CDR1 SGHDT, CDR2 YYEEEE. Trimming removed 4 bases from V and 8 bases from J; junction bases left unmatched: 3. The length of the CDR3 is 12 residues. This CDR3 reads CASSATGGGYTF. Written as DNA, the CDR3 is TGTGCCAGCAGCGCAACAGGGGGCGGCTACACCTTC.

This clone was recorded only once. The CDR3 nucleotides are TGTGCCAGCAGCACCGAACCGACAGGGGGCATAGACAATGAGCAGTTCTTC. Protein: CASSTEPTGGIDNEQFF. V usage is TRBV5-4 and J usage is TRBJ2-1, with 10 bases matching TRBD1. The CDR3 runs to 17 residues. Trimming at V came to 4 bases and at J to 5 bases, leaving 12 bases not matched to a gene. The V gene's germline CDR1 is SGHNT and CDR2 YYREEE (reference sequence).

The J gene is TRBJ2-3, the V gene TRBV30; 8 bases fit TRBD1. Germline V lookup: CDR1 GTSNPN, CDR2 SVGIG (reference sequence). The length of the CDR3 is 15 residues. Trimming cost V 1 base and J 0 bases; bases outside gene matches: 3. For the CDR3, the DNA is TGTGCCTGGAGTGGGACAGGGATTAGCACAGATACGCAGTATTTT. Encoded protein: CAWSGTGISTDTQYF. The full variable domain, in which reference TRBV30 and TRBJ2-3 provide the parts outside the CDR3, is SQTIHQWPATLVQPVGSPLSLECTVEGTSNPNLYWYRQAAGRGLQLLFYSVGIGQISSEVPQNLSASRPQDRQFILSSKKLLLSDSGFYLCAWSGTGISTDTQYFGPGTRLTVL.

On this clone: Other DNA sequences in the same sample also yield this CDR3. V and J are TRBV2 and TRBJ2-1; 8 bases map to TRBD2. V lost 5 bases, J lost 2 bases, and 8 bases stayed unmatched. The CDR3 has 16 amino acids. Germline values: CDR1 SNHLY, CDR2 FYNNEI. CDR3 coding DNA: TGTGCCAGCAGTATCAAGCGGGAGTTGGCCTACAATGAGCAGTTCTTC. This codes for CASSIKRELAYNEQFF.

This sequence joins TRBV28 and TRBJ2-5; the match to TRBD1 covers 9 bases. Germline CDR1 reads MDHEN; CDR2 reads SYDVKM. After removal of 8 bases from V and 4 bases from J, the junction contained 11 bases not matched to a gene. CDR3 length: 15 amino acids. CDR3 protein: CASGLEQGALETQYF. The CDR3 DNA sequence: TGTGCCAGCGGATTGGAACAGGGGGCTTTAGAGACCCAGTACTTC.

This sequence joins TRBV7-2 and TRBJ2-5, with D unclear. CDR3 length: 16 amino acids. With 0 bases removed from V and 1 base from J, the gap between germline ends came to 12 bases. Germline values: CDR1 SGHTA, CDR2 FQGNSA. The CDR3 DNA follows: TGTGCCAGCAGCTTAGCTTTTTTGTACGGCCAAGAGACCCAGTACTTC. It codes for CASSLAFLYGQETQYF.

V gene TRBV6-1 combines with J gene TRBJ2-1; no reliable D call. Trimming removed 8 bases from V and 0 bases from J, with 11 bases in between. Germline V gives CDR1 MNHNS, CDR2 SASEGT. The CDR3 totals 14 residues. The chain's CDR3 is CASRPWSSYNEQFF. The CDR3, as DNA: TGTGCCAGCCGCCCGTGGAGCTCCTACAATGAGCAGTTCTTC.

This chain joins TRBV4-2 and TRBJ2-3; TRBD2 agrees at 7 bases. V lost 0 bases, J lost 0 bases, and 18 bases stayed unmatched. Germline V gene sequence: CDR1 LGHNA, CDR2 YNFKEQ. The CDR3 has 21 residues. CDR3 amino acids: CASSQDGGGAVLNPSTDTQYF. The CDR3 region has the DNA TGTGCCAGCAGCCAAGATGGGGGGGGAGCGGTCCTGAACCCTAGCACAGATACGCAGTATTTT.

This clone was seen just once. The rearrangement uses TRBV5-1 and TRBJ2-3, with D possibly matching TRBD2 (6 bases). This CDR3 spans 17 amino acids. The germline V gene has CDR1 SGHRS and CDR2 YFSETQ. V lost 3 bases and J 5 bases, leaving 22 bases between the germline ends. In DNA form, the CDR3 reads TGCGCCAGCAGCTATAGCCCCGTCAGGGACGGGGGAGATACGCAGTATTTT. This encodes CASSYSPVRDGGDTQYF.

The chain employs TRBV14 and TRBJ2-1, with unresolved D. Trimming shortened V by 4 bases and J by 10 bases, and 11 bases separated the two germline ends. CDR1 and CDR2 from the germline V gene are SGHDN and FVKESK. The CDR3 runs to 12 residues. The CDR3 is CASSLSAREQFF. DNA for the CDR3: TGTGCCAGCAGCCTCTCCGCCAGGGAGCAGTTCTTC.